This T cell receptor beta chain was retrieved from a study of follicular helper T cells after annual influenza vaccination. Study-wide background: For some subjects, blood spans the 2013-2014, 2014-2015 and 2015-2016 annual vaccinations. Study-wide results and limits: Change in circulating plasmablasts correlated with ICOS+CD38+ cTfh clonality change.

The assay was immunoSEQ multiplex PCR, and TCRdb's table has in-frame clones only and misses some. This repertoire shows under 15,000 clones, about four fifths found once; its top ten account for about 0.4%. Time point meaning: 2015-2016 season, pre-vaccination. This CDR3 comprises 16 residues. J lost 4 bases, V lost 4 bases, and 12 bases had no gene match. CDR1 and CDR2 from the germline V gene are MNHEY and SMNVEV (reference sequence). Of note for this clone: Its specificity is not known.

V is TRBV27 and J is TRBJ2-7; TRBD1 aligns across 8 bases. The material was CXCR5- memory CD4+ T cells sorted from blood, obtained on the day of influenza vaccination. The sequence was obtained from an adult who received the influenza vaccine. The chain's CDR3 is CASSSSPRDRRYEQYF. The CDR3 coding sequence is TGTGCCAGCAGTTCGTCACCTCGGGACAGGAGGTACGAGCAGTACTTC.